One sample yielded the 25 T cell receptor beta chains listed below, sequenced in a study of blood T cell repertoires in COVID-19. This table comes from immunoSEQ multiplex PCR, and its TCRdb copy is limited to in-frame clones, with some not included. The sample has 90,000 or so clones, approximately 91% seen once. The material sequenced was peripheral blood. These receptors were taken from a human donor with active COVID-19. The donor label of this sample is uncertain.

The J gene is TRBJ1-1, the V gene TRBV6-5; no firm D call. Trimming removed 7 bases from V and 4 bases from J, with 13 bases in between. Per the germline V gene, CDR1 is MNHEY and CDR2 is SVGAGI. The CDR3 is made up of 13 amino acids. Here the CDR3 DNA reads TGTGCCAGCATTACGAGGGCAGGCACTGAAGCTTTCTTT. It codes for CASITRAGTEAFF.

The chain recombines TRBV10-3 with TRBJ1-6; D gene ambiguous. The CDR3 has 13 residues. Trimming shortened V by 4 bases and J by 7 bases, and 8 bases separated the two germline ends. Germline-derived CDR1 and CDR2 are ENHRY and SYGVKD. As DNA, the CDR3 is TGTGCCATCAGTGGCACCGCGAATTCACCCCTCCACTTT. It specifies CAISGTANSPLHF.

The gene calls are TRBV7-8 and TRBJ2-2, with 9 bases fitting TRBD1. V lost 5 bases to trimming and J lost 7 bases; unmatched junction nucleotides: 5. There are 14 residues in the CDR3. Germline assignment: CDR1 SGHVS and CDR2 FQNEAQ. The CDR3 DNA follows: TGTGCCAGCAGCGCCGGGACAGGGAACGGGGAGCTGTTTTTT. Protein product: CASSAGTGNGELFF.

The chain uses TRBV6-5 and TRBJ2-5, with D unclear. V lost 6 bases, J lost 5 bases, and 19 bases lay in between. CDR3 length equals 15 residues. Germline V gene data show CDR1 as MNHEY and CDR2 as SVGAGI. The CDR3 DNA follows: TGTGCCAGCAGACAGATAGAAGTTAGGCCGGAGACCCAGTACTTC. It codes for CASRQIEVRPETQYF.

This chain joins TRBV19 and TRBJ2-2, with D possibly being TRBD2 (6 bases). This CDR3 has 15 residues. Trimming took off 3 bases at V and 7 bases at J, with 15 bases between the two ends. Germline CDR1 and CDR2: LNHDA and SQIVND (reference sequence). CDR3 coding DNA: TGTGCCAGTAGTATGGCGGGGAGAGCGGACGGGGAGCTGTTTTTT. It specifies CASSMAGRADGELFF.

V gene TRBV28 combines with J gene TRBJ1-4; D uncertain. With 6 bases removed from V and 5 bases from J, the gap between germline ends came to 13 bases. Germline V gene lookup returns CDR1 MDHEN and CDR2 SYDVKM. The CDR3 runs to 14 residues. CDR3 loop: CASSLPTPNEKLFF. In nucleotides, the CDR3 is TGTGCCAGCAGCCTCCCTACCCCCAATGAAAAACTGTTTTTT.

The chain combines TRBV10-2 with TRBJ2-3, with 8 nucleotides matching TRBD1. Germline lookup yields CDR1 WSHSY and CDR2 SAAADI. There are 16 residues in the CDR3. The V segment lost 0 bases and the J segment 7 bases; nucleotides outside the gene matches: 9. The CDR3 region has the DNA TGCGCCAGCAGTGAGTCCTTCAGGGGGCGCGGGTATACGCAGTATTTT. Translation gives CASSESFRGRGYTQYF.

The chain joins TRBV7-9 to TRBJ1-2, with 9 bases lining up with TRBD1. The CDR3 length is 13 residues. The ends lost 2 bases at V and 6 bases at J; junction bases unmatched: 1. Germline CDR1 is SEHNR and CDR2 is FQNEAQ (reference sequence). The CDR3, as DNA: TGTGCCAGCAGCTTAACAGGGGGCCATGGCTACACCTTC. It codes for CASSLTGGHGYTF. The whole variable domain, filled in from reference TRBV7-9 and TRBJ1-2, reads DTGVSQNPRHKITKRGQNVTFRCDPISEHNRLYWYRQTLGQGPEFLTYFQNEAQLEKSRLLSDRFSAERPKGSFSTLEIQRTEQGDSAMYLCASSLTGGHGYTFGSGTRLTVV.

The chain is built from TRBV5-6 and TRBJ2-3, with 7 bases fitting TRBD2. In germline, CDR1 is SGHDT, CDR2 YYEEEE. Trimming removed 4 bases from V and 0 bases from J; junction bases left unmatched: 11. This CDR3 spans 17 amino acids. CDR3 residues: CASSGGLLHSSTDTQYF. In DNA form, the CDR3 reads TGTGCCAGCAGCGGGGGACTACTCCATTCTAGCACAGATACGCAGTATTTT.

The CDR3 sequence is CASSLMGGEETQYF. CDR3 nucleotide sequence: TGTGCCAGCAGCCTTATGGGAGGAGAAGAGACCCAGTACTTC. The chain couples TRBV6-5 to TRBJ2-5; D is possibly TRBD2 (6 bases). V dropped 6 bases and J dropped 3 bases, with 14 bases sitting between them. CDR1 and CDR2 from the germline V gene are MNHEY and SVGAGI. CDR3 length: 14 residues.

The chain recombines TRBV5-4 with TRBJ1-2; D remains unclear. This CDR3 comprises 15 residues. The V end lost 1 base, the J end lost 1 base, and 11 bases lay between the germline ends. Per the germline V gene, CDR1 is SGHNT and CDR2 is YYREEE (reference sequence). CDR3 protein: CASSLIQEGNYGYTF. The CDR3 coding sequence is TGTGCCAGCAGCTTGATCCAGGAGGGTAACTATGGCTACACCTTC.

This clone was detected only a few times. The CDR3 DNA reads as TGTGCCAGCAGTACCCGGGACAGGGAAAATCAGCCCCAGCATTTT. Its translation is CASSTRDRENQPQHF. The rearrangement links TRBV6-5 to TRBJ1-5, with 9 bases identical to TRBD1. V shed 5 bases, J shed 4 bases, and the junction held 6 bases outside the gene matches. Germline V gene sequence: CDR1 MNHEY, CDR2 SVGAGI. The CDR3 consists of 15 residues.

The V and J genes are TRBV11-2 and TRBJ2-1; 9 bases agree with TRBD1. The CDR3 spans 16 residues. The germline V gene encodes CDR1 SGHAT and CDR2 FQNNGV. J lost 7 bases, V lost 3 bases, and 10 bases had no gene match. CDR3 nucleotides: TGTGCCAGCAGCTTGGAGTGGACAGGGGCTCGTAATGAGCAGTTCTTC. This encodes CASSLEWTGARNEQFF.

J is TRBJ2-1 and V is TRBV4-2, with 12 bases matching TRBD2. V shed 6 bases, J shed 4 bases, and the junction held 4 bases outside the gene matches. The V gene's germline CDR1 is LGHNA and CDR2 YNFKEQ. The CDR3 has 15 residues. Written as DNA, the CDR3 is TGTGCCAGCAGACCTAGCGGGGGGGAATACAATGAGCAGTTCTTC. The encoded protein is CASRPSGGEYNEQFF.

This clone came up once. V gene TRBV11-3 combines with J gene TRBJ1-6; 7 bases agree with TRBD1. This CDR3 region has 15 residues. The V and J ends lost 1 base and 7 bases, in that order; junction bases with no gene match: 4. Germline V gene lookup returns CDR1 SGHNT and CDR2 YENEEA. The CDR3 region is CASSLGRGMNSPLHF. The CDR3 DNA reads TGTGCCAGCAGCTTAGGCAGGGGGATGAATTCACCCCTCCACTTT.

This clone was picked up one time. V is TRBV6-6 and J is TRBJ2-7, with D uncertain. The CDR3 sequence is 13 residues long. Trimming stripped 6 bases from V and 5 bases from J, with 14 bases between. Per the germline V gene, CDR1 is MNHNY and CDR2 is SVGAGI (reference sequence). The CDR3 nucleotides read TGTGCCAGCAGCCCCGGAGAGTCCGACGAGCAGTACTTC. Translation: CASSPGESDEQYF.

The rearrangement links TRBV5-4 to TRBJ2-3; D remains unclear. V was pared by 5 bases and J by 4 bases, with 14 bases between. Germline V gene sequence: CDR1 SGHNT, CDR2 YYREEE (reference sequence). The CDR3 consists of 14 residues. The CDR3 nucleotides are TGTGCCAGCAGTCCGATCCAACGGGCAGATACGCAGTATTTT. Amino acids: CASSPIQRADTQYF.

The chain links TRBV6-5 to TRBJ1-1; D is perhaps TRBD1 (6 bases). Germline V gives CDR1 MNHEY, CDR2 SVGAGI. This CDR3 region has 13 residues. V gave up 7 bases and J gave up 1 base, with 10 bases separating them. CDR3 in amino acids: CASKKQGNTEAFF. In DNA form, the CDR3 reads TGTGCCAGCAAAAAACAGGGGAACACTGAAGCTTTCTTT.

The CDR3 here is CASSLGLGRGVDEQYF. Here the CDR3 DNA reads TGTGCCAGCAGCTTAGGGTTGGGGCGGGGGGTAGACGAGCAGTACTTC. J is TRBJ2-7 and V is TRBV7-2, with TRBD2 matching over 8 bases. Per germline, CDR1 SGHTA and CDR2 FQGNSA. With V trimmed by 1 base and J by 5 bases, 10 bases remained unmatched. The CDR3 consists of 16 residues.

The chain recombines TRBV4-2 with TRBJ2-1; 9 positions match TRBD2. The CDR3 totals 17 residues. The junction had 11 bases not matched to a gene; V was cut back by 4 bases and J by 4 bases. Germline V lookup: CDR1 LGHNA, CDR2 YNFKEQ. The CDR3 DNA sequence: TGTGCCAGCAGCCCGTTGCCGGCTAGCGGGGCTTACAATGAGCAGTTCTTC. Translation: CASSPLPASGAYNEQFF.

The V and J genes are TRBV27 and TRBJ1-1, with D maybe TRBD1 (5 bases). The V and J ends lost 3 bases and 0 bases respectively, with 8 bases between them. Germline assignment: CDR1 MNHEY and CDR2 SMNVEV (reference sequence). CDR3 length: 14 amino acids. CDR3 DNA: TGTGCCAGCAGTTTGGACAACATGAACACTGAAGCTTTCTTT. Its translation: CASSLDNMNTEAFF.

The V gene is TRBV9, the J gene TRBJ2-5; TRBD1 matches 7 bases. V trimming: 6 bases; J trimming: 5 bases; junction bases outside the gene matches: 13. The CDR3 consists of 15 residues. Germline assignment: CDR1 SGDLS and CDR2 YYNGEE. This CDR3 is CASTAQGVPGETQYF. DNA of the CDR3: TGTGCCAGCACCGCCCAGGGGGTTCCCGGGGAGACCCAGTACTTC.

The chain joins TRBV3-1 (or the pseudogene TRBV3-2) to TRBJ1-1, with 9 bases that match TRBD1. There are 16 residues in the CDR3. Per the germline V gene, CDR1 is LGHDT and CDR2 is YNNKEL (reference sequence). The ends lost 3 bases at V and 1 base at J; junction bases unmatched: 6. CDR3 amino acids: CASSQGTGWSNTEAFF. The CDR3 DNA follows: TGTGCCAGCAGCCAGGGGACAGGGTGGTCGAACACTGAAGCTTTCTTT.

V is TRBV3-1 (or the pseudogene TRBV3-2) and J is TRBJ2-7; TRBD2 aligns across 10 bases. There are 18 residues in the CDR3. Losses at the gene ends were 1 base for V and 6 bases for J; bases not matched to a gene: 15. Germline CDR1 LGHDT, CDR2 YNNKEL (reference sequence). The CDR3 spells CASSQGPSGGAWNSEQYF. CDR3 DNA sequence: TGTGCCAGCAGCCAAGGACCCAGCGGGGGGGCTTGGAATTCCGAGCAGTACTTC.

The gene calls are TRBV9 and TRBJ2-5, with D unresolved. There are 13 residues in the CDR3. Germline V CDR1 and CDR2: SGDLS, YYNGEE. V lost 4 bases and J lost 5, with 12 bases in between. CDR3 residues: CASSSSIWETQYF. CDR3 DNA sequence: TGTGCCAGCAGCTCCAGTATCTGGGAGACCCAGTACTTC.